This TCR beta chain was recovered during a study of T-cell memory formation after mild COVID-19. Study-level information: The study found TCR clusters largely donor specific.

From germline, CDR1 is LGHNA and CDR2 YSLEER. J was trimmed by 6 bases and V by 0 bases; bases with no gene match: 6. CDR3 size: 15 residues. cDNA libraries for TCR alpha and TCR beta, carrying sample barcodes and UMIs, came from 5'RACE with constant-segment primers. TCRdb passed the 5' RACE reads through MiXCR, listing each CDR3 protein once. The sample has roughly 450,000 distinct CDR3 sequences; roughly 18% are singletons. This clonotype was seen many times. The genes are TRBV4-3 and TRBJ2-7; 9 nucleotides match TRBD2. This receptor was identified in a man aged 18 to 29 who had mild COVID-19 (a few samples of this study predate the infection). Cell type and time point are not known. Input material: PBMCs or a T cell subset sorted from them (not recorded which). CDR3 protein: CASSQEASGVSEQYF. The DNA for the CDR3 is TGCGCCAGCAGCCAAGAAGCTAGCGGGGTTTCCGAGCAGTACTTC.